The rows below give T cell receptor beta chains drawn from one sample of a study of T-cell memory formation after mild COVID-19. TCRdb fed the 5' RACE reads into MiXCR, producing one record per CDR3 protein. Here the sample spans 250,000 to 300,000 distinct CDR3 sequences, 8% to 9% being singletons. What was sequenced was PBMCs or a T cell subset sorted from them (not recorded which). The origin of the receptors is a man aged 18 to 29 who had mild COVID-19 (a few samples of this study predate the infection). Cell type and time point are not known. Both conserved end residues are trimmed from each CDR3. D genes are given only for firm matches.

TRBV5-1,TRBJ2-1,TRBD2,ASSLRLSVAGGVSEQF
TRBV25-1,TRBJ2-3,TRBD2,ASSEGRGGFADTQY
TRBV24-1,TRBJ2-1,TRBD2,ATSAVAGYYNEQF
TRBV27,TRBJ2-7,TRBD2,ASSSPGLAGGPSEQY
TRBV7-9,TRBJ2-5,TRBD2,ASSSYSGGAQETQY
TRBV12-3/TRBV12-4,TRBJ2-2,-,ASSSYRASNTGELF
TRBV6-5,TRBJ1-1,-,ASSRVQNTEAF
TRBV25-1,TRBJ2-5,TRBD1,ASSGAGTGGETQY
TRBV9,TRBJ1-2,TRBD1,ASSAGTGDYYGYT
TRBV29-1,TRBJ1-6,TRBD1,SAGDSPNSPLH
TRBV4-2,TRBJ2-3,-,ASSQANRGRGDTQY
TRBV7-9,TRBJ2-7,-,ASSLIGRLNYEQY
TRBV12-3/TRBV12-4,TRBJ1-3,-,ASSLVGRSSGNTIY
TRBV7-2,TRBJ2-3,TRBD2,ASSLETSGGALTDTQY
TRBV19,TRBJ1-5,-,ASSLPGPSNQPQH
TRBV4-3,TRBJ2-2,TRBD1,ASSQAPGQGPGELF
TRBV6-6,TRBJ2-5,-,ASSLSRGEETQY
TRBV20-1,TRBJ2-2,-,SGLWGAEYSGELF
TRBV4-1,TRBJ2-1,TRBD1,ASSQAGQAYNEQF
TRBV5-5,TRBJ1-5,TRBD1,ASSPGQGQQPQH
TRBV28,TRBJ2-4,-,ASSSPGGKNIQY
TRBV5-1,TRBJ2-4,-,ASSLAMGLAKNIQY
TRBV7-9,TRBJ2-7,TRBD1,ASSLGTGKGFEQY
TRBV20-1,TRBJ2-7,-,SAREEGQRYEQY
TRBV7-6,TRBJ2-3,-,ASSQTGRGATDTQY
TRBV12-3/TRBV12-4,TRBJ1-2,-,ASREGGRDYGYT
TRBV7-2,TRBJ2-7,-,ASSVDRFHEQY
TRBV7-2,TRBJ2-7,-,ASSPTNMGVEQY
TRBV12-3/TRBV12-4,TRBJ1-1,TRBD1,ASTSGTGWMNTEAF
TRBV11-2,TRBJ2-2,-,ASSLRVLANTGELF
TRBV5-5,TRBJ2-1,-,ASSLAPGAYNEQF
TRBV4-1,TRBJ2-7,-,ASSPPPGTGAYEQY
TRBV12-3/TRBV12-4,TRBJ1-1,-,ASVSRENTEAF
TRBV4-3,TRBJ1-2,TRBD1,ASSLDRTYGYT
TRBV7-2,TRBJ2-5,TRBD2,ASSPNPSGGYQETQY
TRBV7-9,TRBJ1-2,TRBD1,ASSFEGTGIFGYN
TRBV7-6,TRBJ2-5,TRBD2,ASSLEVAGGPIGETQY
TRBV16,TRBJ2-1,-,ASGLGGPEQF
TRBV4-1,TRBJ2-7,TRBD2,ASSPTSGYSYEQY
TRBV29-1,TRBJ2-5,TRBD2,SVGSQRGIETQY
TRBV12-3/TRBV12-4,TRBJ2-3,-,ASSSWGGQDTQY
TRBV4-3,TRBJ2-3,-,ASSQAGGGTDTQY
TRBV5-1,TRBJ1-1,-,ASSLINPVNTEAF
TRBV27,TRBJ1-5,TRBD1,ASSFVPGGTQPQH
TRBV20-1,TRBJ1-2,TRBD1,SARDRDRGTYGYT
TRBV10-3,TRBJ2-5,-,AISESNLAFPQETQY
TRBV4-3,TRBJ2-3,-,ASSQGAWEQTDTQY
TRBV27,TRBJ2-5,-,ASSVSGIETQY
TRBV7-2,TRBJ2-7,-,ASSSSGGETYEQY
TRBV7-9,TRBJ2-7,-,ASGGAGISYEQY
TRBV5-1,TRBJ2-5,-,ASREEETQY